Shown below are 31 T cell receptor beta chains from a single sample sequenced in a study of blood T cell dynamics during melanoma immunotherapy. Some clones are missing from TCRdb's copy, which holds only in-frame ones; the method was immunoSEQ multiplex PCR. The table lists about 1,900 clones, almost 95% of them singletons. Time point reported: week 3, after first cycle of checkpoint inhibitor. This specimen consisted of effector memory CD8+ T cells from blood, obtained from a patient treated with checkpoint blockade. These receptors originate from a human donor with melanoma.

The rearrangement uses TRBV30 and TRBJ2-7; no clear D. Germline CDR1 and CDR2: GTSNPN and SVGIG (reference sequence). CDR3 size: 12 residues. V dropped 0 bases and J dropped 4 bases, with 7 bases sitting between them. This chain's CDR3 is CAWSVLQYEQYF. CDR3 nucleotide sequence: TGTGCCTGGAGTGTTTTACAGTACGAGCAGTACTTC.

This rearrangement joins TRBV28 to TRBJ1-1; no reliable D call. V was trimmed by 2 bases and J by 2 bases, leaving 15 bases between them. The CDR3 runs to 16 residues. CDR1 MDHEN and CDR2 SYDVKM come from the germline V gene. The CDR3 spells CASSLPSSGANTEAFF. The CDR3 DNA follows: TGTGCCAGCAGTTTACCCTCTTCAGGCGCTAACACTGAAGCTTTCTTT.

The CDR3, as DNA: TGTGCCACTCTCGGGATATCCTACGAGCAGTACTTC. Amino acids: CATLGISYEQYF. This chain uses TRBV6-1 with TRBJ2-5; weak D call: TRBD2 (5 bases). The DNA end is a closer match to TRBJ2-7, so the J assignment may be wrong. CDR1 and CDR2 (germline): MNHNS, SASEGT. The CDR3 is 12 residues long.

The chain joins TRBV27 to TRBJ2-4, with D possibly being TRBD2 (5 bases). The CDR3 spans 13 residues. Germline CDR1 reads MNHEY; CDR2 reads SMNVEV (reference sequence). Trimming removed 2 bases at V and 7 bases at J, with 9 bases between. The CDR3 loop reads CASSLGGLNIQYF. CDR3 nucleotide sequence: TGTGCCAGCAGTTTAGGCGGGTTGAACATTCAGTACTTC.

The genes are TRBV27 and TRBJ2-1; D is possibly TRBD1 or TRBD2 (6 bases each). This CDR3 is 13 amino acids long. Trimming cost V 2 bases and J 6 bases, with 8 bases left between them. Germline CDR1 is MNHEY and CDR2 is SMNVEV (reference sequence). The CDR3 region is CASSLGGGNEQFF. The CDR3 DNA reads TGTGCCAGCAGTTTAGGAGGGGGCAATGAGCAGTTCTTC.

The chain uses TRBV19 and TRBJ2-7; the D is unclear. Germline values: CDR1 LNHDA, CDR2 SQIVND (reference sequence). The CDR3 extends over 11 amino acids. Between the trimmed V and J ends, which lost 5 bases and 4 bases, there was a span of 6 bases. CDR3: CASSANYEQYF. The CDR3 nucleotides are TGTGCCAGTAGTGCAAATTACGAGCAGTACTTC.

The V call is TRBV5-6, the J call TRBJ1-1; D remains unclear. V dropped 0 bases and J dropped 0 bases, with 3 bases sitting between them. The CDR3 is made up of 13 amino acids. Germline CDR1 SGHDT, CDR2 YYEEEE. CDR3 bases: TGTGCCAGCAGCTTGGCTGTGAACACTGAAGCTTTCTTT. This encodes CASSLAVNTEAFF.

The chain recombines TRBV7-9 with TRBJ2-2; 14 bases align to TRBD2. Trimming cost V 1 base and J 6 bases; bases outside gene matches: 4. The CDR3 runs 17 residues. Germline lookup yields CDR1 SEHNR and CDR2 FQNEAQ (reference sequence). The CDR3 loop reads CASSLGLAGGASGELFF. In nucleotides, the CDR3 is TGTGCCAGCAGCTTAGGACTAGCGGGAGGGGCCTCCGGGGAGCTGTTTTTT.

The chain has TRBV29-1 and TRBJ2-1; no reliable D call. Germline V gene sequence: CDR1 SQVTM, CDR2 ANQGSEA. This CDR3 has 13 amino acids. V lost 6 bases, J lost 5 bases, and 14 bases lay in between. The CDR3 nucleotides read TGCAGCGTCACCTACCCCCGGGACAATGAGCAGTTCTTC. Translating it yields CSVTYPRDNEQFF.

The CDR3 here is CASSQGTSGNYEQYF. The CDR3 DNA follows: TGTGCCAGCAGCCAGGGCACTAGCGGGAACTACGAGCAGTACTTC. The V gene is TRBV7-9, the J gene TRBJ2-7; 10 bases fit TRBD2. The CDR3 covers 15 residues. V trimming: 5 bases; J trimming: 3 bases; junction bases outside the gene matches: 7. Per germline, CDR1 SEHNR and CDR2 FQNEAQ (reference sequence).

V usage is TRBV4-3 and J usage is TRBJ1-1, with D possibly TRBD1 on 5 matching bases. From germline, CDR1 is LGHNA and CDR2 YSLEER. The V gene lost 7 bases and the J gene lost 5 bases, with 23 bases spanning the gap. The CDR3 consists of 16 residues. CDR3 sequence: CASTTLGEEGWTEAFF. The CDR3 region has the DNA TGCGCCAGCACAACTTTAGGGGAAGAGGGATGGACTGAAGCTTTCTTT.

J is TRBJ2-5 and V is TRBV18; D unresolved. Trimming took off 2 bases at V and 2 bases at J, with 9 bases between the two ends. Looked up from germline, CDR1 is KGHSH and CDR2 is LQKENI. The CDR3 contains 14 residues. The CDR3 protein is CASSPAAGQETQYF. The CDR3 bases are TGTGCCAGCTCACCAGCAGCTGGGCAAGAGACCCAGTACTTC.

The rearrangement links TRBV5-6 to TRBJ2-1; 7 bases fit TRBD1. With 2 bases clipped from V and 6 bases from J, the junction kept 5 bases outside the gene matches. CDR1 is SGHDT, CDR2 YYEEEE, per germline. This CDR3 is 14 amino acids long. The chain's CDR3 is CASSFGQVGNEQFF. The CDR3 region has the DNA TGTGCCAGCAGCTTCGGACAGGTTGGCAATGAGCAGTTCTTC.

The chain is built from TRBV6-5 and TRBJ2-7; D not certain. The CDR3 totals 13 residues. The germline gives CDR1 MNHEY, CDR2 SVGAGI. V dropped 6 bases and J dropped 0 bases, with 9 bases sitting between them. In DNA form, the CDR3 reads TGTGCCAGCAGGCACCGAGGCTCCTACGAGCAGTACTTC. Translation: CASRHRGSYEQYF.

The chain's CDR3 is CASAGTNTEAFF. The CDR3 coding sequence is TGTGCCAGCGCAGGAACGAACACTGAAGCTTTCTTT. The chain carries TRBV28 and TRBJ1-1; D gene uncertain. The CDR3 has 12 residues. V was shortened by 8 bases and J by 1 base, with 8 bases between the two germline ends. The germline gives CDR1 MDHEN, CDR2 SYDVKM.

This clone was counted between two and nine times. This chain joins TRBV2 and TRBJ2-7, with 9 bases lining up with TRBD2. CDR3 length: 15 amino acids. Germline loops: CDR1 SNHLY, CDR2 FYNNEI. The V gene end was trimmed by 2 bases and the J gene end by 0 bases; junction bases not matched to a gene: 2. DNA of the CDR3: TGTGCCAGCAGTGAACTAGCGGGACGCTCCTACGAGCAGTACTTC. This codes for CASSELAGRSYEQYF.

The gene calls are TRBV11-1 and TRBJ1-3, with D possibly matching TRBD1 (6 bases). The CDR3 runs to 15 residues. Trimming removed 1 base at V and 3 bases at J, with 10 bases between. From germline, CDR1 is SGHAT and CDR2 FQDESV (reference sequence). CDR3: CASSLGQGYGNTIYF. In DNA form, the CDR3 reads TGTGCCAGCAGCTTAGGGCAGGGGTATGGAAACACCATATATTTT.

The V call is TRBV9, the J call TRBJ2-1; D not resolved. Trimming removed 4 bases at V and 4 bases at J, with 6 bases between. This CDR3 contains 12 residues. Germline V lookup: CDR1 SGDLS, CDR2 YYNGEE. The chain's CDR3 is CASSTNYNEQFF. The CDR3 DNA reads as TGTGCCAGCAGCACAAATTACAATGAGCAGTTCTTC.

This clone was detected once. The chain is built from TRBV9 and TRBJ2-7; D is unclear. Trimming stripped 0 bases from V and 7 bases from J, with 14 bases between. Germline CDR1 and CDR2: SGDLS and YYNGEE. The CDR3 has 14 amino acids. For the CDR3, the DNA is TGTGCCAGCAGCGTAGGAATGAGTCCGCCGGAGCAGTACTTC. Protein sequence: CASSVGMSPPEQYF.

V and J are TRBV9 and TRBJ2-5; a possible D gene is TRBD1 (5 bases). The CDR3 consists of 16 residues. Trimming removed 0 bases at V and 5 bases at J, with 17 bases between. Germline CDR1 reads SGDLS; CDR2 reads YYNGEE. CDR3 nucleotides: TGTGCCAGCAGCGTAGAGAAGATTCTAGGGGCGGAGACCCAGTACTTC. It encodes CASSVEKILGAETQYF. Using reference TRBV9 and TRBJ2-5 for the parts outside the CDR3, the full variable domain is DSGVTQTPKHLITATGQRVTLRCSPRSGDLSVYWYQQSLDQGLQFLIQYYNGEERAKGNILERFSAQQFPDLHSELNLSSLELGDSALYFCASSVEKILGAETQYFGPGTRLLVL.

The V call is TRBV29-1, the J call TRBJ2-1; 12 bases are shared with TRBD2. This CDR3 region has 13 residues. V was pared by 6 bases and J by 10 bases, with 7 bases of the junction left unmatched. CDR1 and CDR2 (germline): SQVTM, ANQGSEA. The DNA of the CDR3 is TGCAGCGTGACTAGCGGGAGTTCGAACGAGCAGTTCTTC. As protein: CSVTSGSSNEQFF.

The chain couples TRBV28 to TRBJ2-3; perhaps TRBD2 as D (5 bases). CDR3 length equals 16 residues. Between the trimmed V and J ends, which lost 6 bases and 0 bases, there was a span of 16 bases. The germline CDR1 and CDR2 sequences are MDHEN and SYDVKM. The CDR3 loop reads CASRPAVGYSTDTQYF. DNA of the CDR3: TGTGCCAGCAGGCCAGCGGTCGGATATAGCACAGATACGCAGTATTTT. The entire variable domain, with the rest obtained from reference TRBV28 and TRBJ2-3, is as follows: DVKVTQSSRYLVKRTGEKVFLECVQDMDHENMFWYRQDPGLGLRLIYFSYDVKMKEKGDIPEGYSVSREKKERFSLILESASTNQTSMYLCASRPAVGYSTDTQYFGPGTRLTVL.

DNA of the CDR3: TGTGCCAGCAGCTTGGCCGGGGTTGTGAGCGGACACAATGAGCAGTTCTTC. Translation: CASSLAGVVSGHNEQFF. The genes are TRBV5-6 and TRBJ2-1; D may be TRBD2 (5 bases). This CDR3 is 17 amino acids long. Germline assignment: CDR1 SGHDT and CDR2 YYEEEE. V was cut by 0 bases and J by 5 bases, with 18 bases left in between.

This clone was seen a few times. This chain links TRBV30 with TRBJ1-4; no firm D call. Germline V gives CDR1 GTSNPN, CDR2 SVGIG (reference sequence). With 0 bases removed from V and 8 bases from J, the gap between germline ends came to 4 bases. The CDR3 length is 11 residues. The CDR3 region has the DNA TGTGCCTGGAGTGTAGGCGAAAAACTGTTTTTT. This encodes CAWSVGEKLFF.

The V gene is TRBV30, the J gene TRBJ2-7; TRBD1 aligns across 11 bases. Germline loops: CDR1 GTSNPN, CDR2 SVGIG (reference sequence). V shed 5 bases and J 5 bases; nucleotides not matched to a gene: 11. The CDR3 totals 15 residues. The CDR3: CAWGGTGGSMDEQYF. Here the CDR3 DNA reads TGTGCCTGGGGTGGGACAGGGGGGTCCATGGACGAGCAGTACTTC.

This clone has only one observation. The chain employs TRBV5-5 and TRBJ2-1, with D possibly TRBD2 on 6 matching bases. The germline CDR1 and CDR2 sequences are SGHKS and YYEKEE (reference sequence). The V end was cut by 4 bases, the J end by 4 bases, with 18 bases between. This CDR3 is built from 16 residues. The CDR3 spells CASSRGSLGLYNEQFF. The CDR3, as DNA: TGTGCCAGCAGCCGGGGTTCCCTAGGACTATACAATGAGCAGTTCTTC.

This sequence joins TRBV7-3 and TRBJ2-1; TRBD2 aligns across 12 bases. Germline CDR1 is SGHTA and CDR2 is FQGTGA. Trimming took 5 bases from V and 8 from J; bases not matched to a gene: 10. The CDR3 has 16 residues. The CDR3 protein is CASSMTSGSAVDEQFF. In DNA, the CDR3 is TGTGCCAGCAGCATGACTAGCGGGAGTGCTGTTGATGAGCAGTTCTTC.

The chain couples TRBV5-4 to TRBJ2-7; 8 bases are shared with TRBD2. Germline loops: CDR1 SGHNT, CDR2 YYREEE (reference sequence). With 4 bases clipped from V and 3 bases from J, the junction kept 3 bases outside the gene matches. There are 13 residues in the CDR3. CDR3 in amino acids: CASSMGLVYEQYF. The CDR3 coding sequence is TGTGCCAGCAGCATGGGACTAGTCTACGAGCAGTACTTC.

This sequence joins TRBV27 and TRBJ1-4, with D uncertain. V lost 2 bases to trimming and J lost 4 bases, with 14 bases between them. The length of the CDR3 is 16 residues. CDR1 and CDR2 (germline): MNHEY, SMNVEV (reference sequence). CDR3 nucleotide sequence: TGTGCCAGCAGTTTAAGGTTGGAGACTGTTAATGAAAAACTGTTTTTT. Protein: CASSLRLETVNEKLFF.

V usage is TRBV7-8 and J usage is TRBJ2-5; D possibly corresponds to TRBD1 (5 bases). From germline, CDR1 is SGHVS and CDR2 FQNEAQ. This CDR3 region has 16 residues. V lost 2 bases to trimming and J lost 3 bases, with 16 bases between them. The CDR3 region has the DNA TGTGCCAGCAGCTTAATTTTTGGACCAGGGAAAGAGACCCAGTACTTC. Its protein product is CASSLIFGPGKETQYF.

This chain joins TRBV7-6 and TRBJ2-7; D may correspond to TRBD1 or TRBD2 (5 bases each). The germline V gene encodes CDR1 SGHVS and CDR2 FNYEAQ. Trimming pared 1 base from V and 3 bases from J, leaving 13 bases between. The CDR3 is 15 amino acids. Written as DNA, the CDR3 is TGTGCCAGCAGCTTAGAGGGGACGGCCTACTACGAGCAGTACTTC. Residues: CASSLEGTAYYEQYF.